Following are 13 T cell receptor beta chains from one sample sequenced in a study of OX40 agonist ivuxolimab in advanced cancers. Libraries were constructed by the immunoSEQ multiplex PCR assay. As stored in TCRdb, this immuneACCESS dataset retains in-frame rearrangements with V and J assigned. A fraction of the clones does not appear; measured against another copy, unresolved V genes explain less than half of the discrepancy, and the remainder lacks a known reason. Within this sample are some 46,000 clones, with roughly nine tenths of them counted one time only. 11% to 15% of the sample is taken by the ten largest. The material sequenced was CD4+ or CD8+ T cells sorted from blood, taken in a trial of the OX40 agonist ivuxolimab. These receptors were taken from an adult with an advanced solid tumor such as melanoma, head and neck, liver or kidney cancer.

This rearrangement joins TRBV7-9 to TRBJ2-5; TRBD2 might be the D (5 bases). The J call may not be correct, given that the DNA end is closer to TRBJ2-7. The length of the CDR3 is 14 residues. The germline CDR1 and CDR2 sequences are SEHNR and FQNEAQ (reference sequence). CDR3 residues: CASSFSGISYEQYF. DNA for the CDR3: TGTGCCAGCAGCTTCAGCGGAATCTCCTACGAGCAGTACTTC.

The chain is built from TRBV4-1 and TRBJ2-2; the D gene is possibly TRBD2 (5 bases). Germline CDR1 is MGHRA and CDR2 is YSYEKL. V was pared by 3 bases and J by 3 bases, with 11 bases between. This CDR3 contains 15 residues. The chain's CDR3 is CASSQGAEYTGELFF. CDR3 DNA: TGCGCCAGCAGCCAGGGAGCTGAGTACACCGGGGAGCTGTTTTTT.

In its sample, this clone was seen a few times. The chain is built from TRBV10-1 and TRBJ2-1; a possible D gene is TRBD1 (6 bases). The ends were cut back, 4 bases at V and 3 bases at J, with 7 bases in the middle. Germline V gene data show CDR1 as WNHNN and CDR2 as SYGVQD (reference sequence). The CDR3 is 13 residues long. In nucleotides, the CDR3 is TGCGCCAGCAGTGCCAGGGGCTACAATGAGCAGTTCTTC. Residues: CASSARGYNEQFF.

V usage is TRBV27 and J usage is TRBJ1-1; a possible D gene is TRBD1 (6 bases). This CDR3 has 18 residues. Trimming cost V 1 base and J 3 bases, with 21 bases left between them. Per the germline V gene, CDR1 is MNHEY and CDR2 is SMNVEV (reference sequence). DNA of the CDR3: TGTGCCAGCAGTTTATTCCTAGGGGGTAAGACGGGGGACACTGAAGCTTTCTTT. It encodes CASSLFLGGKTGDTEAFF.

The chain joins TRBV7-3 to TRBJ2-4, with 8 bases identical to TRBD1. The CDR3 is 15 amino acids. CDR1 and CDR2 (germline): SGHTA, FQGTGA. Trimming at V came to 5 bases and at J to 1 base, leaving 4 bases not matched to a gene. In DNA, the CDR3 is TGTGCCAGCAGCCCAAGACAGGGGGCCAAAAACATTCAGTACTTC. Amino acid sequence: CASSPRQGAKNIQYF.

By frequency in the sample, this clone is medium-sized. The V and J genes are TRBV19 and TRBJ2-1; D gene ambiguous. V dropped 3 bases and J dropped 8 bases, with 14 bases sitting between them. The CDR3 spans 14 residues. Germline V gives CDR1 LNHDA, CDR2 SQIVND (reference sequence). The CDR3 nucleotides are TGTGCCAGTAGTATTGTTTGGGGTGGTCATGAGCAGTTCTTC. Amino acids: CASSIVWGGHEQFF.

This chain links TRBV28 with TRBJ2-7; D remains unclear. From germline, CDR1 is MDHEN and CDR2 SYDVKM. The CDR3 has 11 residues. Trimming left V 5 bases short and J 5 bases short, with 7 bases between. The CDR3 region has the DNA TGTGCCAGCAGTGTGAGCCACGAGCAGTACTTC. It translates to CASSVSHEQYF.

This chain uses TRBV7-9 with TRBJ2-3; D remains unclear. V lost 2 bases and J 4 bases, leaving 13 bases between the germline ends. The germline V gene encodes CDR1 SEHNR and CDR2 FQNEAQ (reference sequence). The CDR3 contains 15 residues. The CDR3 loop is CASSLLTSVADTQYF. CDR3 DNA sequence: TGTGCCAGCAGCTTATTAACATCCGTCGCAGATACGCAGTATTTT. The full variable domain, its missing parts supplied by reference TRBV7-9 and TRBJ2-3, is DTGVSQNPRHKITKRGQNVTFRCDPISEHNRLYWYRQTLGQGPEFLTYFQNEAQLEKSRLLSDRFSAERPKGSFSTLEIQRTEQGDSAMYLCASSLLTSVADTQYFGPGTRLTVL.

The chain links TRBV7-3 to TRBJ2-3, with 7 positions matching TRBD1. J was trimmed by 0 bases and V by 5 bases; bases with no gene match: 5. CDR1 and CDR2 from the germline V gene are SGHTA and FQGTGA. There are 15 residues in the CDR3. The CDR3 DNA reads TGTGCCAGCAGCAAAACAGGGGCTAGCACAGATACGCAGTATTTT. It codes for CASSKTGASTDTQYF.

J is TRBJ2-7 and V is TRBV14, with D possibly matching TRBD2 (5 bases). The CDR3 covers 15 residues. CDR1 is SGHDN, CDR2 FVKESK, per germline. The ends were cut back, 0 bases at V and 5 bases at J, with 14 bases in the middle. DNA of the CDR3: TGTGCCAGCAGCCAAGACTCATGGCTGAGGGACGAGCAGTACTTC. Its protein is CASSQDSWLRDEQYF.

V and J are TRBV9 and TRBJ2-1, with TRBD2 matching over 10 bases. The CDR3 has 15 residues. CDR1 and CDR2 (germline): SGDLS, YYNGEE. The J segment lost 4 bases and the V segment lost 4 bases, leaving 5 bases of the junction unmatched. The CDR3 protein is CASSITSGAYNEQFF. CDR3 in DNA: TGTGCCAGCAGCATAACTAGCGGGGCTTACAATGAGCAGTTCTTC.

This clone was seen a handful of times. V usage is TRBV28 and J usage is TRBJ1-2, with 7 bases lining up with TRBD1. The V gene end was trimmed by 4 bases and the J gene end by 2 bases; junction bases not matched to a gene: 1. The germline gives CDR1 MDHEN, CDR2 SYDVKM. The CDR3 consists of 13 residues. The CDR3 spells CASSSGQNYGYTF. The CDR3 DNA reads TGTGCCAGCAGTTCGGGACAGAACTATGGCTACACCTTC.

The chain has TRBV10-3 and TRBJ2-3; maybe TRBD1 (5 bases). V lost 2 bases, J lost 1 base, and 13 bases lay in between. The CDR3 length is 16 residues. The germline gives CDR1 ENHRY, CDR2 SYGVKD. CDR3 sequence: CAISERQGTGTDTQYF. CDR3 in DNA: TGTGCCATCAGTGAGCGGCAGGGAACTGGCACAGATACGCAGTATTTT.